This TCR beta chain was sequenced during a study of shared T cell receptors in the human thymus. This clone has only one observation. The repertoire was sequenced with immunoSEQ multiplex PCR; TCRdb's copy has only in-frame clones and lacks some. This sample has hundreds of thousands of clones, with approximately 88% found just once. The CDR3 totals 16 residues. V lost 0 bases, J lost 3 bases, and 1 base stayed unmatched. Germline assignment: CDR1 SGHTA and CDR2 FQGTGA. A further study also used this sample, focusing on human thymus T cells.

Source material: thymocytes. The TCR sequence derives from a boy less than two years old with a congenital heart defect. The chain carries TRBV7-3 and TRBJ2-5; 13 nucleotides align to TRBD2. CDR3 coding DNA: TGTGCCAGCAGCTTAACACTAGCGGGAGGGGAAGAGACCCAGTACTTC. Protein: CASSLTLAGGEETQYF.